This T cell receptor (beta chain) derives from a study of blood T cells in healthy people across ages. About this clonotype: Antigen specificity is unknown.

Overall study findings and caveats: A greater number of naive CD4+ cells and higher diversity distinguished long-lived donors from aged donors.

Germline V gene lookup returns CDR1 SGHKS and CDR2 YYEKEE (reference sequence). The CDR3 runs 16 residues. V gave up 4 bases and J gave up 0 bases, with 15 bases separating them. It was with a sample-barcoded 5' primer and a J-beta primer mix that a second PCR of about 6 to 12 cycles was run. TCRdb redid the calling of the 5' RACE reads with MiXCR, one entry per CDR3 protein. The sample holds more than 550,000 distinct CDR3 sequences, 22% seen once. The sequenced material came from blood. V is TRBV5-5 and J is TRBJ2-3, with a possible D match to TRBD1 (5 bases). The origin of this receptor is a man in his sixties or seventies in good health. CDR3 amino acids: CASSPGRTPSTDTQYF. In DNA, the CDR3 is TGTGCCAGCAGCCCCGGACGGACACCTAGCACAGATACGCAGTATTTT. Full variable domain (rest looked up from reference TRBV5-5 and TRBJ2-3): DAGVTQSPTHLIKTRGQQVTLRCSPISGHKSVSWYQQVLGQGPQFIFQYYEKEERGRGNFPDRFSARQFPNYSSELNVNALLLGDSALYLCASSPGRTPSTDTQYFGPGTRLTVL.